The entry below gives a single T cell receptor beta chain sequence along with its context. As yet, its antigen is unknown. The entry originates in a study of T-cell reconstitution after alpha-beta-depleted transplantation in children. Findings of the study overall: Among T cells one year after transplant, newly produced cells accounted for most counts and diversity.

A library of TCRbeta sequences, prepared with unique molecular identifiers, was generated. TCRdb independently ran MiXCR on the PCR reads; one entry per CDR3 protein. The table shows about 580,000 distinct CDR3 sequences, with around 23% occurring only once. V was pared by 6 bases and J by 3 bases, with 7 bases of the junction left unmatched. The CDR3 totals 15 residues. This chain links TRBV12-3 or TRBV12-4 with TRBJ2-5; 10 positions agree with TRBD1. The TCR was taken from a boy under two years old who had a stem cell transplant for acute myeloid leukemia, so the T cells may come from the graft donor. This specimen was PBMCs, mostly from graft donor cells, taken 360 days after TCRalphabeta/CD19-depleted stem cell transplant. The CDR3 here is CASSPMDRGEETQYF. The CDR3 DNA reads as TGTGCCAGCAGCCCGATGGACAGGGGGGAAGAGACCCAGTACTTC.